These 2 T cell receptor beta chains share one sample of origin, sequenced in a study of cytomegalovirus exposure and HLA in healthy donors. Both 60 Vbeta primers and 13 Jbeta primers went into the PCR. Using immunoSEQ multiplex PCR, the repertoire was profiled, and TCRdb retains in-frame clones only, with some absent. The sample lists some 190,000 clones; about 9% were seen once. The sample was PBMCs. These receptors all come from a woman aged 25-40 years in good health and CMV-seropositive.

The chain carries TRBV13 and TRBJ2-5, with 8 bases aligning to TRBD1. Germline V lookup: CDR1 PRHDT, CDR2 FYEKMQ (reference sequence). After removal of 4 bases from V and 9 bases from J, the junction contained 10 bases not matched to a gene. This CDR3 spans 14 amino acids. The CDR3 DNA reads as TGTGCCAGCAGCTCGCGGGACAGGTCAACGGCCCAGTACTTC. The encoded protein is CASSSRDRSTAQYF.

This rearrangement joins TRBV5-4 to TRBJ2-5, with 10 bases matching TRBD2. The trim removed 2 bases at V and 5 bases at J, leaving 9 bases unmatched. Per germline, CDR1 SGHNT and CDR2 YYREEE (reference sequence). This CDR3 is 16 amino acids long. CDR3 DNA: TGTGCCAGCAGCTTTAACATAGCGGGAGGAGGGGAGACCCAGTACTTC. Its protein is CASSFNIAGGGETQYF.